This T cell receptor beta chain was documented in a study of beta chain features in type 1 diabetes. The study's findings and limits: Possible PCR preference for shorter templates applied equally to patients and controls. Individuals with type 1 diabetes displayed fewer insertions and more deletions at VDJ junctions.

As to this clone: The antigen remains unidentified.

V dropped 10 bases and J dropped 2; count of bases not matched to a gene: 2. CDR3 size: 13 residues. The germline CDR1 and CDR2 sequences are MNHNS and SASEGT. Every isolated RNA sample was fully reverse transcribed, so sequencing captured expressed TCRB transcripts. The average read count of naive, central memory and regulatory T cell samples was about 3.57 million. The table came from immunoSEQ multiplex PCR; TCRdb's copy has only in-frame clones and leaves some out. This table has around 250,000 clones, over 12% appearing once. Researchers reported sorting CD4+ naive, central memory, regulatory and stem cell-like memory cells via CD45RO/CCR7/CD25/CD127/CD95/CD27.

V and J are TRBV6-1 and TRBJ2-3, with 11 nucleotides matching TRBD2. The TCR originated in a woman aged 35 to 49 in good health. Sequenced input: naive CD4+ T cells from blood. The DNA of the CDR3 is TGTGCCACACTAGCGGGGGACACAGATACGCAGTATTTT. It translates to CATLAGDTDTQYF.